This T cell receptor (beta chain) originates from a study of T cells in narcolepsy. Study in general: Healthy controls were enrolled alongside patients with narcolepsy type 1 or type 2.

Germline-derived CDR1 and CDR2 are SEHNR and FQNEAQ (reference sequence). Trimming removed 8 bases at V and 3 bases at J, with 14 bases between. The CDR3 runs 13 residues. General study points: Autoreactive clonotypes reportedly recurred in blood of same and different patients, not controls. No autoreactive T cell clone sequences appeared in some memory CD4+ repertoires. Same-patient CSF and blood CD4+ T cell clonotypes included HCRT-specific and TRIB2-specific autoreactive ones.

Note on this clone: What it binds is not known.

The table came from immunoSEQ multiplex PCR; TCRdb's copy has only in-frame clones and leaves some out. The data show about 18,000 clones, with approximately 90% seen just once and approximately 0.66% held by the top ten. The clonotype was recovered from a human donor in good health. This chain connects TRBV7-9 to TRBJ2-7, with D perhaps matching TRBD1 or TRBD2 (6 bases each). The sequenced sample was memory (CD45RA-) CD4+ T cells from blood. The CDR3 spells CASQRGADYEQYF. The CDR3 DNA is TGTGCCAGCCAAAGGGGGGCGGACTACGAGCAGTACTTC.